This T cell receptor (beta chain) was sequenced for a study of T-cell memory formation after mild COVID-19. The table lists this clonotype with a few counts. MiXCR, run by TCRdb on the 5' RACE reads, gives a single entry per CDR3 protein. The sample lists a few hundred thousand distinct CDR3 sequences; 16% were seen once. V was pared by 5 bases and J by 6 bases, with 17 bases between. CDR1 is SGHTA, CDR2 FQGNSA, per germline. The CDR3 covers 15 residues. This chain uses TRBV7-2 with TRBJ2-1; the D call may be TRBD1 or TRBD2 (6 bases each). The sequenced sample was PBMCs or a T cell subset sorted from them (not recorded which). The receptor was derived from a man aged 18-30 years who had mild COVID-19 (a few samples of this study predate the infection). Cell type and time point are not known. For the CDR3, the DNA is TGTGCCAGCAGCCGCGGGACTTTAGGGGGCAATGAGCAGTTCTTC. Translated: CASSRGTLGGNEQFF.